Reported below is one T cell receptor beta chain. The specificity of this receptor is unknown. Within one base of it there is no much larger clone, and no base qualities were kept. This record belongs to a study of blood T cell repertoires in COVID-19 (TCRdb year 2020). For the wider study: Collaborator samples came from the United States, Italy and Spain and covered acute and convalescent phases of COVID-19. Samples came from the ongoing ImmuneRACE study (first 160 participants) plus 1,254 subjects from 6 global collaborators. The repertoires were released in a freely available public database meant as a resource for research on the immune response to SARS-CoV-2. A de-identified subject ID, COVID-19 status, age in years and sex were almost always included in the sample metadata. HLA class I and class II types, where available, came from metadata supplied by the sample provider rather than from assay-based typing. The prospective study material was composed of cDNA or gDNA derived from T cells, B-cell-depleted T cells, or PBMCs. Deeply sampled blood TCRbeta repertoires from subjects exposed to, actively infected with, or recovered from COVID-19 were included in the dataset. What the work shows at the level of the full study, not this receptor alone: How much clinical and demographic metadata was included differed by source and by participant, and the metadata was provided uncurated.

TCRbeta CDR3 regions were amplified from genomic DNA by means of the immunoSEQ Assay, a bias-controlled multiplex PCR. The published analysis was carried out like this. Within the assay, amplification of reference gene primers was used to estimate how many nucleated cells each sample contained. Sequence reads were collapsed and filtered to measure the absolute abundance of every unique TCRbeta CDR3 rearrangement. Productive Simpson clonality was computed per sample as the square root of Simpson's diversity index over productive rearrangements. TCRdb limited this immuneACCESS table to in-frame rearrangements with V and J called. A share of clones is missing; checked studies link under half to unresolved V genes, and the rest is unexplained. That table furnishes V, J and clone size, whereas the DNA furnished D and trimming. Within this sample are 30,000 or so clones, with roughly nine tenths of them counted one time only. The ten largest account for under 6% of the sample.

Collaborating institutions collected whole blood in K2EDTA tubes following their own protocols. For TCRbeta analysis, collaborators shipped samples in one of three forms: frozen whole blood, isolated PBMCs, or DNA extracted from either of those sample types. In the germline V gene (reference sequence), CDR1 corresponds to MNHNY and CDR2 to SVGAGI. Its CDR3 holds 16 amino acids, cysteine through phenylalanine. The DNA shown is the 48-base CDR3, in frame from base 1. V drops 4 bases and J drops 0 bases, leaving 12 bases in between. The V gene is TRBV6-6 and the J gene is TRBJ2-2; a tentative D match to TRBD2 spans 6 bases. The TCR originated in a human donor in a cohort sampled during active COVID-19. Sequenced input: peripheral blood. CDR3 loop: CASSSPGGANTGELFF. Here is the DNA: TGTGCCAGCAGTTCGCCCGGCGGGGCGAACACCGGGGAGCTGTTTTTT.